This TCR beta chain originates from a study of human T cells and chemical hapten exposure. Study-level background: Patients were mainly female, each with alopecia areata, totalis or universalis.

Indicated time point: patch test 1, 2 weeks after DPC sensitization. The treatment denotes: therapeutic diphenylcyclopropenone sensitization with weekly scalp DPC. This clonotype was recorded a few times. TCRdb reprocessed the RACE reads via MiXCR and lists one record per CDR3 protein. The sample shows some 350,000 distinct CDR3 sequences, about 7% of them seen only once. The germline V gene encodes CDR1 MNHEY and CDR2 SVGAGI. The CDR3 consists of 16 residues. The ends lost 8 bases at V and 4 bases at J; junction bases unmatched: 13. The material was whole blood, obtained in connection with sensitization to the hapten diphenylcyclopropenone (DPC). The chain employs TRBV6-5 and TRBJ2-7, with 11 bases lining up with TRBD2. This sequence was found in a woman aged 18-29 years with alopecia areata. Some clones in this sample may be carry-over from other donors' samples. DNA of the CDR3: TGTGCCAGCTCAAAGTACGGGACTAGCGGCGATTACGAGCAGTACTTC. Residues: CASSKYGTSGDYEQYF.